This TCR beta chain was sequenced for a study of T-cell memory formation after mild COVID-19. Findings and limits, study-wide: Cross-reactive memory apparently joined, as some responding clones appeared in pre-infection memory.

With regard to this clonotype: The target antigen is unknown.

Germline lookup yields CDR1 SNHLY and CDR2 FYNNEI. The CDR3 sequence is 13 residues long. V was clipped by 7 bases and J by 4 bases, with 11 bases between them. Each CDR3 protein is one row after TCRdb ran MiXCR on the 5' RACE reads. This table has roughly 400,000 distinct CDR3 sequences, roughly 26% appearing once. The V and J genes are TRBV2 and TRBJ1-5; perhaps TRBD1 as D (6 bases). The receptor comes from an adult woman who had mild COVID-19 (a few samples of this study predate the infection). Cell type and time point are not known. Sequencing was done on a sample of PBMCs or a T cell subset sorted from them (not recorded which). CDR3 nucleotide sequence: TGTGCCAGCAATCCGGACAGAAATCAGCCCCAGCATTTT. Translating it yields CASNPDRNQPQHF.